A selection of T cell receptor beta chains follows, all from one sample in a study of T cell responses to AZD1222 COVID-19 vaccine. Here immunoSEQ multiplex PCR was the method, and the copy in TCRdb shows in-frame clones only, minus some. The sample comprises under 150,000 clones, 85% to 95% of which are singletons, and roughly 9.9% rests with the top ten. Sequenced here: peripheral blood, sampled 28 days after the second AZD1222 dose. Source of these receptors: an adult who received the AZD1222 COVID-19 vaccine. Each CDR3 is given with its conserved first and last residue. A D gene is named only where the DNA matches it firmly. Only part of the rows carry a size: once, few, many, or a class if the clone is expanded.

j_call: TRBJ1-5
v_call: TRBV28
d_call: -
clone_size: -
cdr3_aa: CASSSRVQPQHF
cdr3_nt: TGTGCCAGCAGTTCGAGAGTTCAGCCCCAGCATTTT

j_call: TRBJ1-4
v_call: TRBV5-6
d_call: -
clone_size: -
cdr3_aa: CASSLKGPRTNEKLFF
cdr3_nt: TGTGCCAGCAGCTTGAAGGGACCACGCACTAATGAAAAACTGTTTTTT

j_call: TRBJ1-1
v_call: TRBV3-1/TRBV3-2
d_call: -
clone_size: -
cdr3_aa: CASSTQATNTEAFF
cdr3_nt: TGTGCCAGCAGCACTCAGGCGACGAACACTGAAGCTTTCTTT

j_call: TRBJ1-2
v_call: TRBV21-1
d_call: -
clone_size: -
cdr3_aa: CASSRRRVDYGYTF
cdr3_nt: TGTGCCAGCAGCAGGAGAAGGGTTGACTATGGCTACACCTTC

j_call: TRBJ2-3
v_call: TRBV18
d_call: TRBD2
clone_size: -
cdr3_aa: CASSPTGTISDTQYF
cdr3_nt: TGTGCCAGCTCACCCACCGGGACTATATCAGATACGCAGTATTTT

j_call: TRBJ2-2
v_call: TRBV29-1
d_call: -
clone_size: -
cdr3_aa: CSVIRDSGELFF
cdr3_nt: TGCAGCGTAATCAGGGATTCCGGGGAGCTGTTTTTT

j_call: TRBJ1-1
v_call: TRBV25-1
d_call: -
clone_size: -
cdr3_aa: CASSENTEAFF
cdr3_nt: TGTGCCAGCAGTGAAAACACTGAAGCTTTCTTT

j_call: TRBJ2-2
v_call: TRBV9
d_call: TRBD1
clone_size: -
cdr3_aa: CASSVGAGQVYTGELFF
cdr3_nt: TGTGCCAGCAGCGTAGGGGCGGGACAGGTCTACACCGGGGAGCTGTTTTTT

j_call: TRBJ1-1
v_call: TRBV19
d_call: TRBD1
clone_size: -
cdr3_aa: CASSHGTGHTEAFF
cdr3_nt: TGTGCCAGTAGTCATGGGACAGGGCACACTGAAGCTTTCTTT

j_call: TRBJ2-3
v_call: TRBV30
d_call: TRBD1
clone_size: -
cdr3_aa: CAGREGADTQYF
cdr3_nt: TGTGCCGGCCGTGAGGGGGCGGATACGCAGTATTTT

j_call: TRBJ1-1
v_call: TRBV5-1
d_call: -
clone_size: once
cdr3_aa: CASSLYRGADPDTEAFF
cdr3_nt: TGCGCCAGCAGCTTGTATCGGGGGGCGGATCCGGACACTGAAGCTTTCTTT

j_call: TRBJ1-5
v_call: TRBV6-5
d_call: TRBD1
clone_size: -
cdr3_aa: CASNYRDRGQPQHF
cdr3_nt: TGTGCCAGCAATTACCGGGACAGGGGTCAGCCCCAGCATTTT

j_call: TRBJ2-5
v_call: TRBV18
d_call: TRBD2
clone_size: -
cdr3_aa: CASSPPGAGVQETQYF
cdr3_nt: TGTGCCAGCTCACCACCCGGAGCGGGGGTACAAGAGACCCAGTACTTC

j_call: TRBJ1-2
v_call: TRBV6-5
d_call: TRBD1
clone_size: -
cdr3_aa: CASSYFSRGENYGYTF
cdr3_nt: TGTGCCAGCAGTTATTTTTCCAGGGGGGAGAACTATGGCTACACCTTC

j_call: TRBJ2-2
v_call: TRBV6-5
d_call: TRBD1
clone_size: -
cdr3_aa: CASRLQGMDLFF
cdr3_nt: TGTGCCAGCAGACTACAGGGGATGGACCTGTTTTTT

j_call: TRBJ1-1
v_call: TRBV5-1
d_call: -
clone_size: -
cdr3_aa: CASSEQPNTEAFF
cdr3_nt: TGCGCCAGCAGCGAACAACCGAACACTGAAGCTTTCTTT